The rows below give T cell receptor beta chains drawn from one sample of a study of cytomegalovirus exposure and HLA in healthy donors. The method was immunoSEQ multiplex PCR; TCRdb's version includes in-frame clones alone and lacks a portion of them. Among more than 95,000 clones listed, roughly 85% were seen once. Sequenced input: PBMCs. The receptor source for this set is a young man in good health and CMV-seropositive. The CDR3 runs from the conserved cysteine through the conserved F or W. A D gene is named only where the DNA matches it firmly. A clone size is listed for some rows: how often the clone was seen (once, few, many), or a class if it is expanded.

j_call: TRBJ1-2; v_call: TRBV5-4; d_call: NA; clone_size: NA; cdr3_nt: TGTGCCAGCAGCTTGCCCGGGTTTGGTGGCTACACCTTC; cdr3_aa: CASSLPGFGGYTF
j_call: TRBJ1-1; v_call: TRBV5-1; d_call: NA; clone_size: NA; cdr3_nt: TGCGCCAGCAGCTTTGGTATGGTACAGTTGAACACTGAAGCTTTCTTT; cdr3_aa: CASSFGMVQLNTEAFF
j_call: TRBJ2-2; v_call: TRBV9; d_call: NA; clone_size: NA; cdr3_nt: TGTGCCAGCAGCGTAGTCAGGGGCGCGGGCACCGGGGAGCTGTTTTTT; cdr3_aa: CASSVVRGAGTGELFF
j_call: TRBJ1-1; v_call: TRBV29-1; d_call: NA; clone_size: once; cdr3_nt: TGCAGCGGCGCAGGGTCTACAAGGGGCGCAACTGAAGCTTTCTTT; cdr3_aa: CSGAGSTRGATEAFF
j_call: TRBJ2-2; v_call: TRBV6-1; d_call: TRBD1; clone_size: NA; cdr3_nt: TGTGCCATCCGCGGACAGGGCGTCGGCACCGGGGAGCTGTTTTTT; cdr3_aa: CAIRGQGVGTGELFF
j_call: TRBJ1-5; v_call: TRBV30; d_call: NA; clone_size: once; cdr3_nt: TGTGCCTGGAGTGTTGGGCAGGGCAATCAGCCCCAGCATTTT; cdr3_aa: CAWSVGQGNQPQHF
j_call: TRBJ1-3; v_call: TRBV2; d_call: NA; clone_size: NA; cdr3_nt: TGTGCCAGCAGTGAAGGGGAGAGCGGAAACACCATATATTTT; cdr3_aa: CASSEGESGNTIYF
j_call: TRBJ2-3; v_call: TRBV4-2; d_call: NA; clone_size: NA; cdr3_nt: TGTGCCAGCAGCCCTGGGCTTGCAGATACGCAGTATTTT; cdr3_aa: CASSPGLADTQYF
j_call: TRBJ2-1; v_call: TRBV7-6; d_call: NA; clone_size: NA; cdr3_nt: TGTGCCAGCAGCACCCCGACAGGCAGTTCCTACAATGAGCAGTTCTTC; cdr3_aa: CASSTPTGSSYNEQFF
j_call: TRBJ2-7; v_call: TRBV7-9; d_call: TRBD2; clone_size: NA; cdr3_nt: TGTGCCAGCGGAGTTAGCGGGGGAACCTACGAGCAGTACTTC; cdr3_aa: CASGVSGGTYEQYF
j_call: TRBJ1-4; v_call: TRBV7-9; d_call: NA; clone_size: NA; cdr3_nt: TGTGCCGGCCGTAGGGGTAATGAAAAACTGTTTTTT; cdr3_aa: CAGRRGNEKLFF
j_call: TRBJ1-1; v_call: TRBV6-5; d_call: NA; clone_size: few; cdr3_nt: TGTGCCAGCAGTAAAGGGACATATAATGAAGCTTTCTTT; cdr3_aa: CASSKGTYNEAFF
j_call: TRBJ1-1; v_call: TRBV2; d_call: TRBD1; clone_size: NA; cdr3_nt: TGTGCCAGCAGTGAAGTGGGGACAGTTAACACTGAAGCTTTCTTT; cdr3_aa: CASSEVGTVNTEAFF
j_call: TRBJ1-6; v_call: TRBV9; d_call: TRBD1; clone_size: once; cdr3_nt: TGTGCCAGCAGCGCGACAGGGAACGTTAATTCACCCCTCCACTTT; cdr3_aa: CASSATGNVNSPLHF
j_call: TRBJ1-2; v_call: TRBV6-5; d_call: NA; clone_size: NA; cdr3_nt: TGTGCCAGCAGTTACTCGCCAGCTAACTATGGCTACACCTTC; cdr3_aa: CASSYSPANYGYTF
j_call: TRBJ2-5; v_call: TRBV30; d_call: TRBD1; clone_size: NA; cdr3_nt: TGTGCCTGGAGCCATGACAGGGGGGAGACCCAGTACTTC; cdr3_aa: CAWSHDRGETQYF
j_call: TRBJ1-4; v_call: TRBV19; d_call: NA; clone_size: NA; cdr3_nt: TGTGCCAGCCACGGGTGGACTAATGAAAAACTGTTTTTT; cdr3_aa: CASHGWTNEKLFF
j_call: TRBJ1-3; v_call: TRBV5-4; d_call: NA; clone_size: NA; cdr3_nt: TGTGCCAGCAGCTCAACTTTCGGAAACACCATATATTTT; cdr3_aa: CASSSTFGNTIYF
j_call: TRBJ1-2; v_call: TRBV10-3; d_call: NA; clone_size: NA; cdr3_nt: TGTGCCATCAGTGAGGTTGGGGGCGCGGACTATGGCTACACCTTC; cdr3_aa: CAISEVGGADYGYTF
j_call: TRBJ2-1; v_call: TRBV5-1; d_call: TRBD2; clone_size: NA; cdr3_nt: TGCGCCAGCAGCCCCGGACTAGCGGGGGCTTCGAACAATGAGCAGTTCTTC; cdr3_aa: CASSPGLAGASNNEQFF
j_call: TRBJ1-1; v_call: TRBV10-1; d_call: TRBD1; clone_size: NA; cdr3_nt: TGCGCCAGCAAACCGACAGGGGATGGGTTGAAGAACACTGAAGCTTTCTTT; cdr3_aa: CASKPTGDGLKNTEAFF
j_call: TRBJ1-2; v_call: TRBV30; d_call: TRBD1; clone_size: NA; cdr3_nt: TGTGCCGAGGGAGAGGGGGCGATCTATGGCTACACCTTC; cdr3_aa: CAEGEGAIYGYTF
j_call: TRBJ2-3; v_call: TRBV2; d_call: TRBD2; clone_size: NA; cdr3_nt: TGTGCCAGCAGTGAATATATAGCGGGGGGGAGAGATACGCAGTATTTT; cdr3_aa: CASSEYIAGGRDTQYF
j_call: TRBJ2-3; v_call: TRBV7-3; d_call: TRBD2; clone_size: NA; cdr3_nt: TGTGCCAGCAGCTTAAAGGCGGCTAGCGGGGCCACAGATACGCAGTATTTT; cdr3_aa: CASSLKAASGATDTQYF
j_call: TRBJ2-1; v_call: TRBV6-1; d_call: TRBD2; clone_size: NA; cdr3_nt: TGTGCCATCCAGCCTAGCGGGGGGGCGAATGAGCAGTTCTTC; cdr3_aa: CAIQPSGGANEQFF
j_call: TRBJ2-7; v_call: TRBV6-4; d_call: TRBD2; clone_size: NA; cdr3_nt: TGTGCCAGCAGTGCCCCCAGCGGGGGGGCCAAGACCTACGAGCAGTACTTC; cdr3_aa: CASSAPSGGAKTYEQYF
j_call: TRBJ2-3; v_call: TRBV7-6; d_call: TRBD2; clone_size: NA; cdr3_nt: TGTGCCAGCAGCCGGGACTACCTCCCAGATACGCAGTATTTT; cdr3_aa: CASSRDYLPDTQYF
j_call: TRBJ1-3; v_call: TRBV13; d_call: NA; clone_size: NA; cdr3_nt: TGTGCCAGCAGCTTGGGCTTTAGGATCTCTGGAAACACCATATATTTT; cdr3_aa: CASSLGFRISGNTIYF
j_call: TRBJ2-3; v_call: TRBV7-3; d_call: TRBD2; clone_size: NA; cdr3_nt: TGTGCCAGCAGCTCTTGGACTAGCGGGGCAGCAGATACGCAGTATTTT; cdr3_aa: CASSSWTSGAADTQYF
j_call: TRBJ2-7; v_call: TRBV9; d_call: TRBD2; clone_size: NA; cdr3_nt: TGTGCCAGCAGCGCATCTAGCGGGGGGGCCAACGAGCAGTACTTC; cdr3_aa: CASSASSGGANEQYF
j_call: TRBJ2-3; v_call: TRBV7-6; d_call: NA; clone_size: NA; cdr3_nt: TGTGCCAGCAGCGACCCCGGCGGGAATACGCAGTATTTT; cdr3_aa: CASSDPGGNTQYF
j_call: TRBJ2-1; v_call: TRBV6-5; d_call: NA; clone_size: NA; cdr3_nt: TGTGCCAGCAGTTACTCGGCAGGGATGAATGAGCAGTTCTTC; cdr3_aa: CASSYSAGMNEQFF
j_call: TRBJ2-7; v_call: TRBV6-6; d_call: TRBD2; clone_size: few; cdr3_nt: TGTGCCAGCAGCCGACTAGCGAACGAGCAGTACTTC; cdr3_aa: CASSRLANEQYF
j_call: TRBJ2-3; v_call: TRBV28; d_call: NA; clone_size: NA; cdr3_nt: TGTGCCAGCAGTTTATCCCTCACAGATACGCAGTATTTT; cdr3_aa: CASSLSLTDTQYF
j_call: TRBJ2-1; v_call: TRBV30; d_call: NA; clone_size: NA; cdr3_nt: TGTGCCTGGAGGCCGACACCCTTCTCCTACAATGAGCAGTTCTTC; cdr3_aa: CAWRPTPFSYNEQFF
j_call: TRBJ1-5; v_call: TRBV6-1; d_call: TRBD1; clone_size: NA; cdr3_nt: TGTGCCAGCAGTGAAGGGGGGGGGACAGGGGGACTATATAGCAATCAGCCCCAGCATTTT; cdr3_aa: CASSEGGGTGGLYSNQPQHF
j_call: TRBJ1-1; v_call: TRBV2; d_call: NA; clone_size: NA; cdr3_nt: TGTGCCAGCAGAGTATCAGGGAACACTGAAGCTTTCTTT; cdr3_aa: CASRVSGNTEAFF
j_call: TRBJ2-5; v_call: TRBV25-1; d_call: TRBD1; clone_size: NA; cdr3_nt: TGTGCCAGCAGGGCCAGACCAGGGGGCTGGGAGACCCAGTACTTC; cdr3_aa: CASRARPGGWETQYF
j_call: TRBJ1-1; v_call: TRBV11-2; d_call: TRBD1; clone_size: NA; cdr3_nt: TGTGCCAGCAGGGGGGGCCGGGACAGGGCCACTGAAGCTTTCTTT; cdr3_aa: CASRGGRDRATEAFF
j_call: TRBJ2-1; v_call: TRBV7-9; d_call: NA; clone_size: NA; cdr3_nt: TGTGCCAGCAGCTTAATAGGGGGACCCTACAATGAGCAGTTCTTC; cdr3_aa: CASSLIGGPYNEQFF
j_call: TRBJ1-2; v_call: TRBV5-4; d_call: NA; clone_size: NA; cdr3_nt: TGTGCCAGCAGCTTGGCGGGAGAAGCCGGCTACACCTTC; cdr3_aa: CASSLAGEAGYTF
j_call: TRBJ2-1; v_call: TRBV30; d_call: TRBD1; clone_size: NA; cdr3_nt: TGTGCCTGGGCCGGGACAGGGTATAACGGGGGTGAGCAGTTCTTC; cdr3_aa: CAWAGTGYNGGEQFF
j_call: TRBJ2-1; v_call: TRBV12-5; d_call: TRBD1; clone_size: NA; cdr3_nt: TGTGCTAGTGGTTTGGTACAGGGGACCTACAATGAGCAGTTCTTC; cdr3_aa: CASGLVQGTYNEQFF
j_call: TRBJ2-7; v_call: TRBV7-8; d_call: TRBD2; clone_size: NA; cdr3_nt: TGTGCCAGCAGCTTAGCAGGACTAGCGGCCTACGAGCAGTACTTC; cdr3_aa: CASSLAGLAAYEQYF
j_call: TRBJ2-2; v_call: TRBV5-1; d_call: TRBD2; clone_size: NA; cdr3_nt: TGCGCCAGCAGCGATAGCGGGGGGGCCCCCGGGGAGCTGTTTTTT; cdr3_aa: CASSDSGGAPGELFF